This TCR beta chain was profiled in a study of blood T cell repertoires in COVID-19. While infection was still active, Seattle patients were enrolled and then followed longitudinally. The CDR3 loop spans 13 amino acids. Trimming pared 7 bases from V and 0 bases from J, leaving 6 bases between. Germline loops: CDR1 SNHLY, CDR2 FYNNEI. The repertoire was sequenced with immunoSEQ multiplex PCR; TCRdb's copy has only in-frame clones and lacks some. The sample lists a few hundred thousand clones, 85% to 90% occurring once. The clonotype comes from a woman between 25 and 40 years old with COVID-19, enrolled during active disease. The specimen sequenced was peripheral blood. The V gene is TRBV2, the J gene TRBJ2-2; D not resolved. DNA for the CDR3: TGTGCCAGCAAACAAGCGAACACCGGGGAGCTGTTTTTT. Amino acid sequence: CASKQANTGELFF.